This T cell receptor beta chain was profiled in a study of PD-1 blockade in classical Hodgkin lymphoma. Turning to the study itself: Intravenous nivolumab at 3 mg/kg was given to patients every 2 weeks. Study-wide findings and caveats: A significant rise in TCR diversity was seen by C4D1 for CD4+ cells but not for CD8+ cells. Factors driving the repertoire differences, possibly disease activity or prior therapy, remain undefined.

Germline lookup yields CDR1 KGHSH and CDR2 LQKENI. This CDR3 is 17 amino acids long. Trimming left V 3 bases short and J 5 bases short, with 23 bases between. About this clone itself: The antigen remains unidentified.

Clones were sequenced by immunoSEQ multiplex PCR, and TCRdb holds only the in-frame ones, with some missing. The profile shows about 27,000 clones, 60% to 85% of them singletons. All patients relapsed after autologous stem cell transplantation, and brentuximab vedotin exposure varied. Magnetic negative selection was used to purify CD4+ T cells from thawed PBMCs. This sequence was found in a human donor with classical Hodgkin lymphoma. The sample was CD4+ T cells from blood, taken at baseline. The chain carries TRBV18 and TRBJ2-7; TRBD1 might be the D (6 bases). For the CDR3, the DNA is TGTGCCAGCTCACCGGTCTCAGGGGACCCAAAGTCTCACGAGCAGTACTTC. It translates to CASSPVSGDPKSHEQYF.